The source of this TCR beta chain is a study of spatial heterogeneity in lung cancer. Whole-study results and caveats: Follow-up blood showed ubiquitous expanded tumor TCRs less than blood at resection did.

CDR1 is SGHTA and CDR2 is FQGTGA in the germline V gene. Unmatched junction bases numbered 7, after V lost 5 bases and J lost 1 base. The CDR3 runs 15 residues. Of note for this clonotype: Its cognate antigen is unknown.

As for time point: sample taken at primary tumor resection. No cell sorting; template was whole RNA from tumor, lung tissue or PBMC. Donors were 55 to 75 untreated early-stage non-small cell lung cancer patients. Individually, TCR cDNA molecules were each labelled with a unique molecular identifier. One entry per CDR3 protein results from TCRdb running MiXCR on the 5' RACE reads. This sample has tens of thousands of distinct CDR3 sequences, with less than 15% found just once. The receptor comes from a male donor with early-stage non-small cell lung cancer. The sequenced sample was PBMCs, obtained at surgery. This chain joins TRBV7-3 and TRBJ2-5; 7 bases are a match to TRBD2. Here the CDR3 reads CASSRSSGGQETQYF. The CDR3, as DNA: TGTGCCAGCAGCCGCAGCTCGGGGGGCCAAGAGACCCAGTACTTC. Looking up the rest from reference TRBV7-3 and TRBJ2-5 gives the full variable domain: GAGVSQTPSNKVTEKGKYVELRCDPISGHTALYWYRQSLGQGPEFLIYFQGTGAADDSGLPNDRFFAVRPEGSVSTLKIQRTERGDSAVYLCASSRSSGGQETQYFGPGTRLLVL.